This TCR beta chain was observed in a study of Ad26.COV2.S vaccination and SARS-CoV-2 variants. For the study at large: Trial arm assignment for the donor was COV1001 Ad26.COV2.S. The authors gave Ad26.COV2.S intramuscularly, either once or twice 56 days apart. Notes on the study in general: From the TCR breadth and depth analyses, total T cell responses may have been underestimated. Spike-specific responses of CD8+ and CD4+ T cells were reported to display substantial breadth after vaccination.

The repertoire was sequenced with immunoSEQ multiplex PCR; TCRdb's copy has only in-frame clones and lacks some. The sample contains about 280,000 clones, about 90% of which appear only once. Germline V CDR1 and CDR2: LNHNV, YYDKDF (reference sequence). The CDR3 length is 13 residues. With 5 bases removed from V and 4 bases from J, the gap between germline ends came to 9 bases. Indicated treatment: some 20 received Ad26.COV2.S at low or high dose, single or two shots; about 5 received placebo; per-sample allocation not given. Each sample was drawn 63 days after the first injection (of vaccine or placebo). About this clone: Antigen: not known.

V is TRBV15 and J is TRBJ2-1; no firm D call. Sequencing was performed on peripheral blood, taken in a trial of Ad26.COV2.S vaccine versus placebo. The sequence was obtained from a person aged 18-60 years who received the Ad26.COV2.S COVID-19 vaccine or a placebo. Written as DNA, the CDR3 is TGTGCCACCAGCCCGAGACCTTACAATGAGCAGTTCTTC. Its translation: CATSPRPYNEQFF.